A selection of T cell receptor beta chains follows, all from one sample in a study of T-cell reconstitution after alpha-beta-depleted transplantation in children. From the PCR reads, TCRdb called clonotypes with MiXCR, one entry per CDR3 protein. The sample records about 590,000 distinct CDR3 sequences, 13% being singletons. The sequencing here drew on PBMCs, mostly from graft donor cells, taken 360 days after TCRalphabeta/CD19-depleted stem cell transplant. The receptors originated from a male patient aged 5 to 17 who had a stem cell transplant for acute myeloid leukemia, so the T cells may come from the graft donor. The CDR3 runs from the conserved cysteine through the conserved F or W. The order of the fields is clone size, V gene, J gene, D gene, CDR3 DNA, CDR3 protein. D genes are given only for firm matches. Clone size, where shown, is once, few, many, or a class for clones that have expanded.

many,TRBV12-3/TRBV12-4,TRBJ2-1,.,TGTGCCAGCAGTATCCATCACAGGGACAATGAGCAGTTCTTC,CASSIHHRDNEQFF
.,TRBV20-1,TRBJ2-1,.,TGCAGTGCCCTCCCTGGGGGGACCCTAACTAATGAGCAGTTCTTC,CSALPGGTLTNEQFF
many,TRBV28,TRBJ2-7,.,TGTGCCAGCAGGCCTAGCGACTCCTACGAGCAGTACTTC,CASRPSDSYEQYF
.,TRBV7-2,TRBJ1-3,TRBD1,TGTGCCATCCGGACAGGGGCTGGAAACACCATATATTTT,CAIRTGAGNTIYF
.,TRBV9,TRBJ2-2,TRBD2,TGTGCCAGCAGAGCCTTCACTAGCGACAACACCGGGGAGCTGTTTTTT,CASRAFTSDNTGELFF
few,TRBV2,TRBJ2-1,TRBD2,TGTGCCAGCAGTGGAACCCCTAGCGGGGTGGAGTTCTTC,CASSGTPSGVEFF
few,TRBV15,TRBJ2-3,.,TGTGCCACCAGCAAGGAGCCTGATACGCAGTATTTT,CATSKEPDTQYF
many,TRBV15,TRBJ1-1,TRBD1,TGTGCCACCAGCAGAACAGGGGCGGTGAACACTGAAGCTTTCTTT,CATSRTGAVNTEAFF
many,TRBV5-1,TRBJ2-1,TRBD2,TGCGCCAGCAGCCATGGGACTAGCGGGAGCCACAATGAGCAGTTCTTC,CASSHGTSGSHNEQFF
many,TRBV12-3/TRBV12-4,TRBJ2-5,.,TGTGCCAGCAGCCCGAGACTTAAAGAGACCCAGTACTTC,CASSPRLKETQYF
.,TRBV28,TRBJ2-2,.,TGTGCCAGCAAGAGGGACTTGCCAATCGGGGAGCTGTTTTTT,CASKRDLPIGELFF
.,TRBV6-5,TRBJ2-7,.,TGTGCCAGCAGTTACTCGAGATCTTGGGCGTATTCCTCCTACGAGCAGTACTTC,CASSYSRSWAYSSYEQYF
few,TRBV19,TRBJ2-2,TRBD2,TGTGCCAGTAGTATGAGCGGGAGGGCCACCGGGGAGCTGTTTTTT,CASSMSGRATGELFF
.,TRBV11-2,TRBJ1-1,.,TGTGCCAGCAGGATCACAGGGAACACTGAAGCTTTCTTT,CASRITGNTEAFF
.,TRBV20-1,TRBJ2-7,.,TGCAGTGCTAGTGCGGGACAGCTCTACGAGCAGTACTTC,CSASAGQLYEQYF
.,TRBV20-1,TRBJ2-2,TRBD2,TGCAGTGCTGAGGTGGTAGCGGGAGTAACATCGCGAACCGGGGAGCTGTTTTTT,CSAEVVAGVTSRTGELFF
few,TRBV7-9,TRBJ2-2,TRBD1,TGTGCCAGCAGCTCTTGGACAGGGGGGGGCACCGGGGAGCTGTTTTTT,CASSSWTGGGTGELFF
few,TRBV7-9,TRBJ2-1,.,TGTGCCAGCACTGGTGCAGGGCGGTACAATGAGCAGTTCTTC,CASTGAGRYNEQFF
few,TRBV10-3,TRBJ2-3,TRBD2,TGTGCCATCAGTGACCTTACTAGCGGGAGGGCGGCAGATACGCAGTATTTT,CAISDLTSGRAADTQYF
few,TRBV14,TRBJ2-1,.,TGTGCCAGCAGCCAAGATCTCGGGTCCTACAATGAGCAGTTCTTC,CASSQDLGSYNEQFF
.,TRBV5-1,TRBJ1-2,.,TGCGCCAGCAGCTTGGTTTCAAATGCTAACTATGGCTACACCTTC,CASSLVSNANYGYTF
few,TRBV5-1,TRBJ1-5,TRBD1,TGCGCCAGCAGCTTGGGAGGGACAGTAAATCAGCCCCAGCATTTT,CASSLGGTVNQPQHF
few,TRBV7-2,TRBJ2-3,.,TGTGCCAGCAGCTTACAACCAAATACGCAGTATTTT,CASSLQPNTQYF
.,TRBV7-3,TRBJ2-3,.,TGTGCCAGCAGCGCACTAAGGACAGATACGCAGTATTTT,CASSALRTDTQYF
few,TRBV7-9,TRBJ2-7,.,TGTGCCAGCAGCTCCCCTCGGGGCGCCCTTTCCTACGAGCAGTACTTC,CASSSPRGALSYEQYF
.,TRBV24-1,TRBJ2-7,TRBD1,TGTGCCACCAGTGACTCCCTTGGACAGGGCTACGAGCAGTACTTC,CATSDSLGQGYEQYF
.,TRBV9,TRBJ2-7,TRBD2,TGTGCCAGCAGCGTACTAGCGGACCCCTACGAGCAGTACTTC,CASSVLADPYEQYF